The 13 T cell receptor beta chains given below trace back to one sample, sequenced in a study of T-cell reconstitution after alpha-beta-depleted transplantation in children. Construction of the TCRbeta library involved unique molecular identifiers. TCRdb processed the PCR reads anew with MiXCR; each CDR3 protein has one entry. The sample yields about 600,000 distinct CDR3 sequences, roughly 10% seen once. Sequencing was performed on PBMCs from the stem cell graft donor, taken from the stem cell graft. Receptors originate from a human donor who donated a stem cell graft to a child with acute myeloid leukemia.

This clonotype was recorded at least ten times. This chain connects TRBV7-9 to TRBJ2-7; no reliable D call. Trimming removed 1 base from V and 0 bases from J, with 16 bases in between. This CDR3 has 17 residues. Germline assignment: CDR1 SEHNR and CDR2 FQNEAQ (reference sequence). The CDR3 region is CASSLVELGWRSYEQYF. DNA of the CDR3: TGTGCCAGCAGCTTAGTGGAGTTAGGTTGGCGCTCCTACGAGCAGTACTTC.

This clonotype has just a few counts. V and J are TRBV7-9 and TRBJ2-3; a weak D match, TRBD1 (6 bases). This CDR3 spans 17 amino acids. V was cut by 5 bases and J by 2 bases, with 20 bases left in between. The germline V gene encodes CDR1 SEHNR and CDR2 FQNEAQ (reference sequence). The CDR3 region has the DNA TGTGCCAGCAGCCCCGAGCCGGACAGCATCTACACAGATACGCAGTATTTT. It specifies CASSPEPDSIYTDTQYF.

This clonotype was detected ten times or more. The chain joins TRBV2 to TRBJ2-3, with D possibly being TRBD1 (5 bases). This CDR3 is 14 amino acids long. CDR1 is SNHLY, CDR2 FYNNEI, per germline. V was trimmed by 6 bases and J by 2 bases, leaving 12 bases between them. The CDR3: CASRFRGSTDTQYF. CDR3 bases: TGTGCCAGCAGATTTAGGGGCTCCACAGATACGCAGTATTTT. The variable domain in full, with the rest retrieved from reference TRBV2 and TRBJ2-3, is EPEVTQTPSHQVTQMGQEVILRCVPISNHLYFYWYRQILGQKVEFLVSFYNNEISEKSEIFDDQFSVERPDGSNFTLKIRSTKLEDSAMYFCASRFRGSTDTQYFGPGTRLTVL.

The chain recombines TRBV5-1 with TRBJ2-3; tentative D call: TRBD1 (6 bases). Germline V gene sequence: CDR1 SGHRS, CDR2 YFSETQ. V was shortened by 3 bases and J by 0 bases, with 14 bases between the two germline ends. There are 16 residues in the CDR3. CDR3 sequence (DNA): TGCGCCAGCAGCTGGGGACACCAACCTAGCACAGATACGCAGTATTTT. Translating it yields CASSWGHQPSTDTQYF.

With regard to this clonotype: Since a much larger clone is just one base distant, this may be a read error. CDR3 bases: TGTGCCAACAGCTTGACGCCTCTCACAGATACGCAGTATTTT. It codes for CANSLTPLTDTQYF. V gene TRBV5-6 combines with J gene TRBJ2-3, with D hard to call. Germline CDR1 SGHDT, CDR2 YYEEEE. This CDR3 region has 14 residues.

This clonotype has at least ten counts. The CDR3 nucleotides read TGCAGCGGGGGACAGGGACAAGAGACCCAGTACTTC. Translation: CSGGQGQETQYF. The chain uses TRBV29-1 and TRBJ2-5, with 9 bases matching TRBD1. The J segment lost 2 bases and the V segment lost 7 bases, leaving 2 bases of the junction unmatched. The CDR3 runs 12 residues. CDR1 is SQVTM and CDR2 is ANQGSEA in the germline V gene.

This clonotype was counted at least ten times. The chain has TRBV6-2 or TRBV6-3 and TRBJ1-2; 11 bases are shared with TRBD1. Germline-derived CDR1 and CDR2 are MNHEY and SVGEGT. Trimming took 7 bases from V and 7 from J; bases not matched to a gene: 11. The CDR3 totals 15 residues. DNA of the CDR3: TGTGCCAGCAAAGATCCGGGACAGGGGGACGGTGGCTACACCTTC. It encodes CASKDPGQGDGGYTF.

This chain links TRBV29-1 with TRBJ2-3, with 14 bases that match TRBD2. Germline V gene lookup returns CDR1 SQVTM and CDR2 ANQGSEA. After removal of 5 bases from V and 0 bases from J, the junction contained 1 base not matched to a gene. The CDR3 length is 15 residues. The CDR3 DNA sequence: TGCAGCGTTCGACTAGCGGGAGGGAGCACAGATACGCAGTATTTT. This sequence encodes CSVRLAGGSTDTQYF.

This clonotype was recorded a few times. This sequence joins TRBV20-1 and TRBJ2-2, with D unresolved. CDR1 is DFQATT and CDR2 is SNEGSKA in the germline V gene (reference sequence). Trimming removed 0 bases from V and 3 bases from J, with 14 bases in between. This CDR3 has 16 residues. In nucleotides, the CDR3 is TGCAGTGCTAGAGATCTTAGGCAGGCGTACACCGGGGAGCTGTTTTTT. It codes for CSARDLRQAYTGELFF.

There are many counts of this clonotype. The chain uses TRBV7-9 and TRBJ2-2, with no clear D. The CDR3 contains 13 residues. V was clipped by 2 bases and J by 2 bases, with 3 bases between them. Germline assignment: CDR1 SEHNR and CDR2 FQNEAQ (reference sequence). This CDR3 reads CASSLPNTGELFF. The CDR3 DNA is TGTGCCAGCAGCTTACCAAACACCGGGGAGCTGTTTTTT. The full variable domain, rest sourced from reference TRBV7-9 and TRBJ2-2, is DTGVSQNPRHKITKRGQNVTFRCDPISEHNRLYWYRQTLGQGPEFLTYFQNEAQLEKSRLLSDRFSAERPKGSFSTLEIQRTEQGDSAMYLCASSLPNTGELFFGEGSRLTVL.

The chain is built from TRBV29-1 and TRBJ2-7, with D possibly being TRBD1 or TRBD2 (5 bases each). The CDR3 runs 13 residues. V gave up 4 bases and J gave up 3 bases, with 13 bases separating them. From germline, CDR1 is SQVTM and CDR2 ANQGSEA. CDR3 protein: CSVGGTDLYEQYF. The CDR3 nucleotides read TGCAGCGTTGGAGGGACGGACCTCTACGAGCAGTACTTC.

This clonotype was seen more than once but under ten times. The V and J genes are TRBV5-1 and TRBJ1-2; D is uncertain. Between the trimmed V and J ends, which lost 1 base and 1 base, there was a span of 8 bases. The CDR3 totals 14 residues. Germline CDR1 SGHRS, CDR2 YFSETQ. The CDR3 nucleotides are TGCGCCAGCAGCTTGAGTGGTAATAACTATGGCTACACCTTC. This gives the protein CASSLSGNNYGYTF. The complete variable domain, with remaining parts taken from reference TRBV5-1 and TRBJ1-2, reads KAGVTQTPRYLIKTRGQQVTLSCSPISGHRSVSWYQQTPGQGLQFLFEYFSETQRNKGNFPGRFSGRQFSNSRSEMNVSTLELGDSALYLCASSLSGNNYGYTFGSGTRLTVV.

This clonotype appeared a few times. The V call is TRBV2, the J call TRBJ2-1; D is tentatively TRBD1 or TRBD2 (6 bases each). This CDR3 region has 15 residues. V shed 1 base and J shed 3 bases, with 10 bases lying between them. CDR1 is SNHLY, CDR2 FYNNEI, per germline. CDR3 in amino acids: CASSEGGGLYNEQFF. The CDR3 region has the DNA TGTGCCAGCAGTGAAGGAGGGGGACTCTACAATGAGCAGTTCTTC.